This TCR beta chain was recorded in a study of intratumoral heterogeneity in liver cancer. Background on the whole study: Across the full roughly 15-patient cohort, most patients were male and the median age was roughly 63 years. The study combined RNA-seq, DNA sequencing, TCR-seq and SNP array data from multiple regions of hepatocellular carcinoma specimens to study intratumor heterogeneity. The overall cohort comprised approximately 74 multiregional samples from roughly 15 HCC patients, with under 55 tumoral and approximately 20 adjacent nontumoral regions. The full study reports these points: A relatively low patient number and under-sampled tumor-infiltrating lymphocyte representation were acknowledged by the authors as limitations.

Notes on this clone: The clone's antigen remains unknown. Base qualities are not provided; no much larger clone lies one nucleotide away.

Every patient had early-stage hepatocellular carcinoma and received no therapy prior to surgical resection. Sampled areas lacked macroscopic evidence of necrosis or hemorrhage. Multiple regions from a couple of patients underwent TCR sequencing (ImmunoSeq). Frozen resection tissue samples were collected at least 1 cm apart from each other. The N label marked samples taken from nontumoral liver tissue adjacent to the tumor. Genomic DNA was isolated from bulk tissue with the DNeasy blood and tissue kit. The immunoSEQ assay was used to sequence TCR beta chain CDR3 regions from genomic DNA. Rearranged VDJ segments were amplified with primers that anneal to V and J segments. The paper's processing steps were these. The ImmunoSeq Analyzer software was used to compute clonality and richness metrics. Fisher's exact test, supplemented by a beta-binomial method for added stringency, was applied to identify differentially abundant clones between regions. TCRdb obtained this table from immuneACCESS and retained in-frame rearrangements with V and J assigned. These tables miss some clones; where compared with another copy, unresolved V genes account for less than half of the shortfall, and the remainder is unexplained. V, J and clone size are taken as reported in that table, and D and trimming were inferred from the DNA itself. This sample has about 20,000 clones in its table, and over 60% of those were observed once. In total, the top ten clones hold about 15% of the sample.

Sequencing used tumor-adjacent normal tissue, obtained before any cancer treatment. The origin of this receptor is a woman in her 70s with hepatocellular carcinoma.

The DNA reads TGTGCAAGTCGCGACAGGGTTAGGTACGGCGAGCAGTACTTC. The resulting protein is CASRDRVRYGEQYF. The chain is assembled from TRBV12-2 and TRBJ2-7; the table's D call, TRBD1, was not checked against the DNA. TRBV12-2 is shown as a pseudogene. Spanning cysteine to phenylalanine, the CDR3 consists of 14 amino acids. CDR3 DNA only is kept here, 42 bases in frame from base 1.